This is a list of T cell receptor beta chains from one sample in a study of T cell changes during pregnancy in multiple sclerosis. Method: immunoSEQ multiplex PCR; TCRdb's copy keeps in-frame clones and lacks some. The data hold tens of thousands of clones, with roughly nine tenths observed a single time. Sequencing was performed on CD4+ T cells from peripheral blood mononuclear cells, taken after pregnancy. These receptors all come from a female donor with multiple sclerosis, enrolled in a pregnancy study. Both conserved end residues are part of each CDR3. The order of the fields is V gene, clone size, D gene, J gene, CDR3 DNA, CDR3 protein. The D gene is left open where the match is weak. Size values are once, few and many counts, or a class for expanded clones, and some rows have none.

TRBV4-1	.	TRBD2	TRBJ2-1	TGCGCCAGCAGCCAATACGAACGACTAGCGGGGGGCCTAGAGGAGCAGTTCTTC	CASSQYERLAGGLEEQFF
TRBV27	.	.	TRBJ1-1	TGTGCCAGCTACCCCGGACTGGGGAACACTGAAGCTTTCTTT	CASYPGLGNTEAFF
TRBV5-1	.	TRBD1	TRBJ2-7	TGCGCCAGCAGCTCAAAAGCAGGACAGGCCAACGAGCAGTACTTC	CASSSKAGQANEQYF
TRBV18	.	.	TRBJ1-5	TGTGCCAGCTCGCCACGGGACACGGGCAATCAGCCCCAGCATTTT	CASSPRDTGNQPQHF
TRBV10-3	.	TRBD2	TRBJ2-1	TGTGCCATCAGTGAGCACCCAGCGGGGGTACTCAATGAGCAGTTCTTC	CAISEHPAGVLNEQFF
TRBV11-2	once	TRBD2	TRBJ2-5	TGTGCCAGCAGCTTGACTAGCGGGGTGGAGACCCAGTACTTC	CASSLTSGVETQYF
TRBV10-2	.	TRBD2	TRBJ2-7	TGCGCCAGCAGTGTACTAGCGGGAGTATCCTACGAGCAGTACTTC	CASSVLAGVSYEQYF
TRBV21-1	.	.	TRBJ2-3	TGTGCCAGCAGCAAATGTATTCAGGTTGATACGCAGTATTTT	CASSKCIQVDTQYF
TRBV4-3	once	TRBD1	TRBJ1-2	TGCGCCAGCAGCCAAGATGGGACAGGGACCTATGGCTACACCTTC	CASSQDGTGTYGYTF
TRBV2	.	TRBD2	TRBJ2-4	TGTGCCAGCAGGTCTAGCGGGGGGGCGATGGCCAAAAACATTCAGTACTTC	CASRSSGGAMAKNIQYF
TRBV7-8	.	.	TRBJ2-1	TGTGCCAGCAGCTTAGCCAGGGTATCAGGCAATGAGCAGTTCTTC	CASSLARVSGNEQFF
TRBV5-6	.	.	TRBJ1-6	TGTGCCAGCAGCACACGAGGGTTTCCGACACCCCTCCACTTT	CASSTRGFPTPLHF
TRBV14	.	.	TRBJ1-3	TGTGCCAGCAGCCAAGGGGCCGGGGGCACCATATATTTT	CASSQGAGGTIYF
TRBV7-8	.	TRBD1	TRBJ2-5	TGTGCCAGCAGCCCAAACAGGGGTTATCCCCCCCGTCAAGAGACCCAGTACTTC	CASSPNRGYPPRQETQYF
TRBV28	few	.	TRBJ2-2	TGTGCCAGCAGTCGTCAGGTGACGAACACCGGGGAGCTGTTTTTT	CASSRQVTNTGELFF
TRBV27	once	TRBD1	TRBJ2-1	TGTGCCAGCAGTATCCGGACAGGACCTTCGGGTGAGCAGTTCTTC	CASSIRTGPSGEQFF
TRBV19	.	.	TRBJ2-1	TGTGCCAGTAGTGCCCCGGGAGCTCCAGATGAGCAGTTCTTC	CASSAPGAPDEQFF
TRBV28	.	.	TRBJ2-2	TGTGCCAGCAGTTCGGGTCCCCACACCGGGGAGCTGTTTTTT	CASSSGPHTGELFF
TRBV7-9	.	.	TRBJ2-7	TGTGCCAGCAGCCCTGGACAGAACTCCTACGAGCAGTACTTC	CASSPGQNSYEQYF
TRBV9	.	.	TRBJ1-2	TGTGCCAGCAGCATCCGACAGGAACCCTATGGCTACACCTTC	CASSIRQEPYGYTF
TRBV5-1	.	TRBD1	TRBJ1-2	TGCGCCAGCAGCCCGAGGGGCGACAGGGGAAGAGCTAACTATGGCTACACCTTC	CASSPRGDRGRANYGYTF
TRBV9	.	TRBD2	TRBJ2-7	TGTGCCAGCAGCGTAGAACTAGCGGGGACCTACGAGCAGTACTTC	CASSVELAGTYEQYF